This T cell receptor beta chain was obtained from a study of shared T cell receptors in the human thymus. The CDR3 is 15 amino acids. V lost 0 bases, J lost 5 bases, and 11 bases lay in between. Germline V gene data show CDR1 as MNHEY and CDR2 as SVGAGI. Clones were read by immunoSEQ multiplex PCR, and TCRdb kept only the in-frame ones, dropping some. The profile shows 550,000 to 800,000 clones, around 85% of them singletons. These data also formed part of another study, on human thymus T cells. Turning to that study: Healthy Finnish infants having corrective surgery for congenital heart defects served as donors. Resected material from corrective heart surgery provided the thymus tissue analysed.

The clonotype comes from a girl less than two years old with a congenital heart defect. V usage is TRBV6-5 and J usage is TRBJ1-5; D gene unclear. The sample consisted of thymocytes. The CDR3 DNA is TGTGCCAGCAGTTACTCTTATGGCGGAGATCAGCCCCAGCATTTT. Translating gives CASSYSYGGDQPQHF.